These 6 T cell receptor beta chains share one sample of origin, sequenced in a study of graft-versus-host responses after intestinal transplantation. Antigens of these TCRs are unknown. This table comes from immunoSEQ multiplex PCR, and its TCRdb copy is limited to in-frame clones, with some not included. Of around 88,000 clones in the sample, about four fifths are singletons; the top ten hold about 17%. Source: unstimulated CD8+ T cells sorted from spleen or lymph node cells, taken before intestinal transplant. The origin of the receptors is a human donor who received an intestinal transplant.

This clone was observed a handful of times. This chain uses TRBV5-1 with TRBJ2-3, with 8 bases fitting TRBD2. The length of the CDR3 is 14 residues. The V and J ends lost 3 bases and 1 base, in that order; junction bases with no gene match: 1. Germline V gene sequence: CDR1 SGHRS, CDR2 YFSETQ. Here the CDR3 reads CASSSAGGTDTQYF. In DNA, the CDR3 is TGCGCCAGCAGCTCAGCGGGGGGCACAGATACGCAGTATTTT.

In this sample, this clone turned up a few times. The chain employs TRBV6-5 and TRBJ2-1; TRBD2 might be the D (5 bases). The CDR3 spans 15 residues. Germline loops: CDR1 MNHEY, CDR2 SVGAGI. V was shortened by 7 bases and J by 3 bases, with 16 bases between the two germline ends. The DNA of the CDR3 is TGTGCCAGCACCTCGTTACTAGAAAGCTACAATGAGCAGTTCTTC. Its translation is CASTSLLESYNEQFF.

The V call is TRBV19, the J call TRBJ1-2; D remains ambiguous. The CDR3 is 12 residues long. Between the trimmed V and J ends, which lost 6 bases and 7 bases, there was a span of 12 bases. Germline V gene lookup returns CDR1 LNHDA and CDR2 SQIVND (reference sequence). Here the CDR3 DNA reads TGTGCCAGTAGATCGTTAGGGTTTGGCTACACCTTC. Translation: CASRSLGFGYTF.

This clone occurred once. The CDR3 region is CASGPNRDRGWGYTF. Here the CDR3 DNA reads TGTGCCAGCGGCCCTAACCGGGACAGGGGCTGGGGCTACACCTTC. The chain couples TRBV11-2 to TRBJ1-2, with 10 bases identical to TRBD1. The length of the CDR3 is 15 residues. V lost 8 bases, J lost 8 bases, and 14 bases stayed unmatched. Germline V gene data show CDR1 as SGHAT and CDR2 as FQNNGV.

This sequence joins TRBV6-5 and TRBJ1-4; a weak D match, TRBD1 (5 bases). The CDR3 is 15 amino acids. CDR1 is MNHEY and CDR2 is SVGAGI in the germline V gene. V lost 5 bases and J 2 bases, leaving 12 bases between the germline ends. CDR3 protein: CASSTVGGTNEKLFF. The CDR3, as DNA: TGTGCCAGCAGTACTGTCGGGGGGACTAATGAAAAACTGTTTTTT.

V usage is TRBV4-1 and J usage is TRBJ1-5; maybe TRBD1 (6 bases). Per the germline V gene, CDR1 is MGHRA and CDR2 is YSYEKL. CDR3 length: 14 residues. V shed 0 bases and J shed 6 bases, with 9 bases lying between them. The CDR3 reads CASSQDRGGQPQHF. As DNA, the CDR3 is TGCGCCAGCAGCCAAGACAGGGGAGGTCAGCCCCAGCATTTT.